This T cell receptor beta chain derives from a study of cytomegalovirus exposure and HLA in healthy donors. Regarding the study as a whole: Both high specificity and high sensitivity reportedly marked the classifier's diagnosis of cytomegalovirus status.

The protocol was immunoSEQ multiplex PCR, while the TCRdb copy is restricted to in-frame clones and leaves out a portion. Of approximately 200,000 clones in the sample, around four fifths were seen once. V dropped 8 bases and J dropped 1 base, with 29 bases sitting between them. This CDR3 has 19 residues. The germline CDR1 and CDR2 sequences are KGHSH and LQKENI. On this clone: Antigen specificity is unknown.

The rearrangement uses TRBV18 and TRBJ1-1; D perhaps matches TRBD1 (5 bases). The sequencing sample was made of PBMCs. The TCR comes from a man aged 18 to 35 in good health and CMV-seropositive. CDR3 sequence: CASRTQFQRGSVKNTEAFF. CDR3 coding DNA: TGTGCCAGCCGCACTCAATTTCAACGGGGGAGCGTTAAGAACACTGAAGCTTTCTTT. The full variable domain, its missing parts supplied by reference TRBV18 and TRBJ1-1, is NAGVMQNPRHLVRRRGQEARLRCSPMKGHSHVYWYRQLPEEGLKFMVYLQKENIIDESGMPKERFSAEFPKEGPSILRIQQVVRGDSAAYFCASRTQFQRGSVKNTEAFFGQGTRLTVV.